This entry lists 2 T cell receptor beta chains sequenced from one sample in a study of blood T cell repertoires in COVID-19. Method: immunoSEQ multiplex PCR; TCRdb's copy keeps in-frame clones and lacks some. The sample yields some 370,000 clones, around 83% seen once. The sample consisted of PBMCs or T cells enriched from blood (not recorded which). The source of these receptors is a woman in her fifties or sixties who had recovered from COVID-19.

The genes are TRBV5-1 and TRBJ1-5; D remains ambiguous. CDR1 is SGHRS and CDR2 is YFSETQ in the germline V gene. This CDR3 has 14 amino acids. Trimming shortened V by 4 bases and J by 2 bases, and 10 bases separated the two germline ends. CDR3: CASSPLPGNQPQHF. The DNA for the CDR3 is TGCGCCAGCAGCCCACTCCCGGGCAATCAGCCCCAGCATTTT.

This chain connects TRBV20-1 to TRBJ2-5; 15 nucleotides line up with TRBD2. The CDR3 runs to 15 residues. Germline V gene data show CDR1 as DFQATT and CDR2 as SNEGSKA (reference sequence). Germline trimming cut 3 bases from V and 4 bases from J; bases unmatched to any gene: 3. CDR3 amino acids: CSASRGLAGGETQYF. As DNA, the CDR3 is TGCAGTGCTAGTCGGGGACTAGCGGGAGGAGAGACCCAGTACTTC.